The sequence of this TCR beta chain was determined in a study of blood T cell repertoires in COVID-19. Study-wide background: T cells, B-cell-depleted T cells, or PBMCs supplied cDNA or gDNA.

Sequencing used immunoSEQ multiplex PCR; TCRdb keeps in-frame clones, though not all of them. The data hold 250,000 to 350,000 clones, with approximately 89% observed a single time. CDR1 is LNHDA, CDR2 SQIVND, per germline (reference sequence). The CDR3 totals 15 residues. Deletions cut 5 bases from V and 3 bases from J, with 14 bases between. The sequencing input was peripheral blood. The chain couples TRBV19 to TRBJ1-5, with D unclear. This clonotype originated in a woman aged 25 to 45 who had recovered from COVID-19. CDR3: CASSSLEGLNQPQHF. In DNA form, the CDR3 reads TGTGCCAGTAGTTCTTTGGAAGGACTCAATCAGCCCCAGCATTTT. Together with reference TRBV19 and TRBJ1-5, the CDR3 gives the full variable domain: DGGITQSPKYLFRKEGQNVTLSCEQNLNHDAMYWYRQDPGQGLRLIYYSQIVNDFQKGDIAEGYSVSREKKESFPLTVTSAQKNPTAFYLCASSSLEGLNQPQHFGDGTRLSIL.